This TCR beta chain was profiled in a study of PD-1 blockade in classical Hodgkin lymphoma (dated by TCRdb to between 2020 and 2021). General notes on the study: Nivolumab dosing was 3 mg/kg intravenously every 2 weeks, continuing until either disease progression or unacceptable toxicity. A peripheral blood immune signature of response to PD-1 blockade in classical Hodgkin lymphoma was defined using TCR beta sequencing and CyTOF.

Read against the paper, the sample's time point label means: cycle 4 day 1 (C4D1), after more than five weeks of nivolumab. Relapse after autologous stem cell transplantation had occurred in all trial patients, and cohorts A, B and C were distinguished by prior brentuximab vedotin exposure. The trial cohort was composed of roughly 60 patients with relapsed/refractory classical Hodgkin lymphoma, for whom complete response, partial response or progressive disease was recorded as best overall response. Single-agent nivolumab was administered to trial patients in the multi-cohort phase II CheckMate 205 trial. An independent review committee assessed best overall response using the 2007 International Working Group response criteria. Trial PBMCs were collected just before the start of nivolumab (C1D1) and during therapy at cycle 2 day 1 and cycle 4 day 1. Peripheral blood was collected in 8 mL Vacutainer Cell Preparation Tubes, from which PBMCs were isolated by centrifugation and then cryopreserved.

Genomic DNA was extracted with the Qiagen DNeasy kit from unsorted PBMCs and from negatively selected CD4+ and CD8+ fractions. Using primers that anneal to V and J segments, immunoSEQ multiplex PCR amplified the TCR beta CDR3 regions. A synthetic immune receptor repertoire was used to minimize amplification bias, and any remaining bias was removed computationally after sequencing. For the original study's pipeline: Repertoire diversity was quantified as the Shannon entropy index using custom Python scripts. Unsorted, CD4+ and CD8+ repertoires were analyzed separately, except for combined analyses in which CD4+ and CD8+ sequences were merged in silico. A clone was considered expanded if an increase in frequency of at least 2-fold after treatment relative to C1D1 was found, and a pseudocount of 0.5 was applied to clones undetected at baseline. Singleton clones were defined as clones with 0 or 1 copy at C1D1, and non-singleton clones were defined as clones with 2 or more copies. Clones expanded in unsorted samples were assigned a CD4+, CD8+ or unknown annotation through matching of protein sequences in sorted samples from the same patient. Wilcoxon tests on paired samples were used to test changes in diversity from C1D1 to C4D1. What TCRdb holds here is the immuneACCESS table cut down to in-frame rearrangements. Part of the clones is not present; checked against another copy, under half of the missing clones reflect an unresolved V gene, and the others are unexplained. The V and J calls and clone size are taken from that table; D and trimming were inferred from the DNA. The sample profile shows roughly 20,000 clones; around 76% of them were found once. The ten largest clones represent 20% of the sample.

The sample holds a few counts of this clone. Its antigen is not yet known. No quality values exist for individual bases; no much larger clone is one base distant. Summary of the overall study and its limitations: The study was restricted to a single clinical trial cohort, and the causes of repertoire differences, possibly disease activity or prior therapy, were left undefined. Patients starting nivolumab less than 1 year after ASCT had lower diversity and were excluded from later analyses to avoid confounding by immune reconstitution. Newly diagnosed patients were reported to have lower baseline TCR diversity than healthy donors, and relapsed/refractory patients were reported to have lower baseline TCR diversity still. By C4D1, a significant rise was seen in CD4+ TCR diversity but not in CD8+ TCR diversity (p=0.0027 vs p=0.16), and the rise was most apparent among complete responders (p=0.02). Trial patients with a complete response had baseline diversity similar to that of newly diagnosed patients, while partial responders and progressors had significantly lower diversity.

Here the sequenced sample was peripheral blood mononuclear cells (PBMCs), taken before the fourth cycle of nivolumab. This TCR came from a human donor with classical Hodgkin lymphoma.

The CDR3 region has the sequence CASSIIGVAGQETQYF. The nucleotide sequence is TGTGCCAGTAGTATCATCGGGGTAGCGGGACAAGAGACCCAGTACTTC. The chain employs TRBV19 and TRBJ2-5; TRBD2 aligns with 8 central bases. The cysteine opens and the phenylalanine closes a CDR3 of 16 amino acids. Only the CDR3 portion is preserved as DNA: 48 bases, with reading frame beginning at the first base. In the germline V gene (reference sequence), CDR1 corresponds to LNHDA and CDR2 to SQIVND. From V the trimming removes 3 bases and from J it removes 2 bases, while the gene matches leave 8 bases of the junction unaccounted for. Reference TRBV19 and TRBJ2-5 genes cover what lies past the CDR3, so the full variable domain is DGGITQSPKYLFRKEGQNVTLSCEQNLNHDAMYWYRQDPGQGLRLIYYSQIVNDFQKGDIAEGYSVSREKKESFPLTVTSAQKNPTAFYLCASSIIGVAGQETQYFGPGTRLLVL.